Presented here are 27 T cell receptor beta chains from one specimen sequenced in a study of chemoradiotherapy in HPV16-positive cancers. Assay: immunoSEQ multiplex PCR; the TCRdb copy retains only in-frame clones and omits some. This sample has 30,000 to 40,000 clones, with about 90% found just once. Sequenced here: blood, sampled from a patient who underwent chemoradiotherapy. The origin of the receptors is a human donor with HPV-associated anogenital cancer.

V is TRBV5-1 and J is TRBJ1-1; D is uncertain. V was trimmed by 0 bases and J by 1 base, leaving 7 bases between them. This CDR3 spans 14 amino acids. CDR1 is SGHRS and CDR2 is YFSETQ in the germline V gene. The CDR3 is CASSLVVTNTEAFF. DNA for the CDR3: TGCGCCAGCAGCTTGGTGGTGACGAACACTGAAGCTTTCTTT.

CDR3 protein: CASRLQVEAFF. CDR3 DNA: TGTGCCAGCCGTTTACAGGTGGAAGCTTTCTTT. V is TRBV21-1 and J is TRBJ1-1; no DNA check was done on the table's D call, TRBD1. TRBV21-1 is classified as a pseudogene. The CDR3 has 11 residues.

In nucleotides, the CDR3 is TGTGCCAGCAGCTCCCCTAGCGGGGGGTTCACAGATACGCAGTATTTT. Translating it yields CASSSPSGGFTDTQYF. J is TRBJ2-3 and V is TRBV7-8; 11 nucleotides line up with TRBD2. V trimming: 4 bases; J trimming: 2 bases; junction bases outside the gene matches: 5. There are 16 residues in the CDR3. The V gene's germline CDR1 is SGHVS and CDR2 FQNEAQ.

This clone was seen once. This rearrangement joins TRBV5-1 to TRBJ2-7, with D hard to call. V lost 4 bases and J 6 bases, leaving 20 bases between the germline ends. Germline values: CDR1 SGHRS, CDR2 YFSETQ. There are 15 residues in the CDR3. For the CDR3, the DNA is TGCGCCAGCAGCCCCGATTGGAAGTCTCTACGCGAGCAGTACTTC. The encoded protein is CASSPDWKSLREQYF.

V and J are TRBV6-4 and TRBJ1-1; a possible D gene is TRBD1 (6 bases). The CDR3 runs to 14 residues. Per germline, CDR1 MRHNA and CDR2 SNTAGT. V was clipped by 6 bases and J by 1 base, with 12 bases between them. The CDR3, as DNA: TGTGCCAGCAGCAAGGGGGGAGCGAACACTGAAGCTTTCTTT. Its translation: CASSKGGANTEAFF.

This clone has only one observation. The chain uses TRBV7-9 and TRBJ1-2; 9 nucleotides match TRBD1. CDR3 size: 16 residues. Germline CDR1 and CDR2: SEHNR and FQNEAQ (reference sequence). V shed 1 base and J 8 bases; nucleotides not matched to a gene: 11. The CDR3 sequence is CASSLEGQGRKGGYTF. CDR3 sequence (DNA): TGTGCCAGCAGCTTAGAGGGACAGGGACGTAAGGGCGGCTACACCTTC.

The J gene is TRBJ1-2, the V gene TRBV9, with D possibly TRBD1 on 5 matching bases. Germline V gene data show CDR1 as SGDLS and CDR2 as YYNGEE. The CDR3 extends over 14 amino acids. V lost 1 base and J lost 2, with 9 bases in between. CDR3: CASSVSQGNYGYTF. The CDR3 DNA reads as TGTGCCAGCAGCGTATCGCAGGGCAACTATGGCTACACCTTC.

This chain connects TRBV27 to TRBJ1-2; D might be TRBD1 (6 bases). With 5 bases removed from V and 8 bases from J, the gap between germline ends came to 15 bases. Looked up from germline, CDR1 is MNHEY and CDR2 is SMNVEV (reference sequence). The CDR3 is 13 residues long. The CDR3 sequence is CASSARRGKGYTF. In DNA, the CDR3 is TGTGCCAGCAGTGCCCGGAGGGGGAAAGGCTACACCTTC.

The chain combines TRBV11-3 with TRBJ2-5, with D tentatively TRBD2 (6 bases). Per the germline V gene, CDR1 is SGHNT and CDR2 is YENEEA. CDR3 size: 15 residues. V lost 5 bases, J lost 1 base, and 14 bases lay in between. The CDR3 bases are TGTGCCAGCAGCCCCACCCGGGGGTCCCAAGAGACCCAGTACTTC. Translating gives CASSPTRGSQETQYF.

This sequence joins TRBV19 and TRBJ1-4, with a tentative D call TRBD1 (5 bases). The V end was cut by 5 bases, the J end by 8 bases, with 18 bases between. The germline gives CDR1 LNHDA, CDR2 SQIVND (reference sequence). The CDR3 sequence is 15 residues long. The CDR3 DNA reads as TGTGCCAGTAGTGAGGGGACCGGGACTCCCGAAAAACTGTTTTTT. Its translation is CASSEGTGTPEKLFF.

The chain joins TRBV30 to TRBJ2-7; 9 bases are shared with TRBD2. The J segment lost 2 bases and the V segment lost 0 bases, leaving 2 bases of the junction unmatched. CDR1 GTSNPN and CDR2 SVGIG come from the germline V gene (reference sequence). CDR3 length equals 14 residues. CDR3 in DNA: TGTGCCTGGAGTGTTGGCGGGGGGGCCTACGAGCAGTACTTC. Its translation is CAWSVGGGAYEQYF.

This clone appeared once. The chain is built from TRBV21-1 and TRBJ2-3; TRBD1, the table's D call, lacks a check against the DNA. TRBV21-1 counts as a pseudogene. This CDR3 is built from 14 residues. CDR3 bases: TGTGCCAGGGGACAGGGAACTAGCACAGATACGCAGTATTTT. It yields the protein CARGQGTSTDTQYF.

J is TRBJ2-3 and V is TRBV14; 7 bases match TRBD1. The CDR3 contains 18 residues. V gave up 1 base and J gave up 2 bases; unmatched junction bases: 12. Germline CDR1 and CDR2: SGHDN and FVKESK. The DNA of the CDR3 is TGTGCCAGCAGCCAAGTTGGGACAGCCGGTGAATACACAGATACGCAGTATTTT. This sequence encodes CASSQVGTAGEYTDTQYF.

The chain couples TRBV19 to TRBJ1-5; TRBD1 matches 12 bases. The CDR3 runs to 15 residues. V lost 7 bases, J lost 5 bases, and 6 bases stayed unmatched. Germline V CDR1 and CDR2: LNHDA, SQIVND (reference sequence). The CDR3 DNA is TGTGCCAGTACAACCCGGGACAGGGGGCATCAGCCCCAGCATTTT. Protein sequence: CASTTRDRGHQPQHF.

Turning to this clone: The germline gene is not matched at one end of the junction; a read error may be the cause. The chain employs TRBV11-2 and TRBJ1-1; 8 positions agree with TRBD1. The CDR3 spans 10 residues. Per germline, CDR1 SGHAT and CDR2 FQNNGV. The CDR3 sequence is CRTGYTEAFF. CDR3 nucleotide sequence: TGCAGGACAGGGTATACTGAAGCTTTCTTT. Variable domain in full (rest from reference TRBV11-2 and TRBJ1-1): EAGVAQSPRYKIIEKRQSVAFWCNPISGHATLYWYQQILGQGPKLLIQFQNNGVVDDSQLPKDRFSAERLKGVDSTLKIQPAKLEDSAVYLCRTGYTEAFFGQGTRLTVV.

The rearrangement links TRBV7-9 to TRBJ2-7; perhaps D is TRBD1 or TRBD2 (5 bases each). The V and J ends lost 3 bases and 5 bases respectively, with 11 bases between them. Germline V lookup: CDR1 SEHNR, CDR2 FQNEAQ (reference sequence). There are 13 residues in the CDR3. The CDR3 spells CASSFILGDEQYF. The CDR3 DNA reads as TGTGCCAGCAGCTTTATTTTGGGGGACGAGCAGTACTTC.

The chain is built from TRBV9 and TRBJ2-7; possible D gene TRBD2, 7 bases. This CDR3 is built from 15 residues. The germline V gene has CDR1 SGDLS and CDR2 YYNGEE. Trimming cost V 4 bases and J 6 bases, with 20 bases left between them. The CDR3 loop reads CASSLKGRGGGEQYF. The CDR3 coding sequence is TGTGCCAGCAGCCTCAAAGGCAGGGGAGGGGGCGAGCAGTACTTC.

This clone was found once. The chain employs TRBV5-1 and TRBJ2-7; D is tentatively TRBD1 or TRBD2 (6 bases each). V was pared by 6 bases and J by 1 base, with 14 bases between. This CDR3 spans 14 amino acids. Germline V lookup: CDR1 SGHRS, CDR2 YFSETQ. DNA of the CDR3: TGCGCCAGCACCCTGGGGGGCAGGTCCTACGAGCAGTACTTC. This gives the protein CASTLGGRSYEQYF.

This clone appeared a single time. V is TRBV15 and J is TRBJ2-3; perhaps D is TRBD1 or TRBD2 (5 bases each). Germline values: CDR1 LNHNV, CDR2 YYDKDF (reference sequence). Trimming took 5 bases from V and 1 from J, leaving 16 bases between them. The CDR3 runs to 16 residues. In DNA form, the CDR3 reads TGTGCCACCAGCGGGCCCGGGGCCCGAGGCACAGATACGCAGTATTTT. Translated, it gives CATSGPGARGTDTQYF.

The CDR3 spells CATSRDFQTLYGYTF. The CDR3 DNA follows: TGTGCCACCAGCAGAGATTTCCAGACCCTCTATGGCTACACCTTC. The V call is TRBV15, the J call TRBJ1-2, with D unclear. Germline CDR1 is LNHNV and CDR2 is YYDKDF (reference sequence). Trimming left V 0 bases short and J 4 bases short, with 12 bases between. The CDR3 is 15 amino acids.

A single count supports this clone. The rearrangement uses TRBV25-1 and TRBJ2-4, with D perhaps being TRBD1 or TRBD2 (5 bases each). CDR1 is MGHDK and CDR2 is SYGVNS in the germline V gene. The CDR3 runs to 15 residues. V shed 5 bases and J shed 0 bases, with 11 bases lying between them. In DNA form, the CDR3 reads TGTGCCAGCAGTCCTACCGGGACAGCCAAAAACATTCAGTACTTC. This translates into CASSPTGTAKNIQYF.

The chain employs TRBV6-5 and TRBJ1-1; D is uncertain. The ends were cut back, 0 bases at V and 3 bases at J, with 11 bases in the middle. This CDR3 has 15 residues. Germline CDR1 and CDR2: MNHEY and SVGAGI. CDR3 nucleotides: TGTGCCAGCAGTTACTCGAAAAGAAGCCACACTGAAGCTTTCTTT. It yields the protein CASSYSKRSHTEAFF.

Here the CDR3 reads CASSPSSGGPTGELFF. The CDR3 DNA sequence: TGTGCCAGCAGTCCCTCTAGCGGGGGGCCCACCGGGGAGCTGTTTTTT. The chain links TRBV6-4 to TRBJ2-2, with 11 bases identical to TRBD2. The V gene's germline CDR1 is MRHNA and CDR2 SNTAGT. This CDR3 is 16 amino acids long. V shed 5 bases and J 4 bases; nucleotides not matched to a gene: 6.

This sequence joins TRBV6-5 and TRBJ1-4, with D possibly being TRBD1 (6 bases). In germline, CDR1 is MNHEY, CDR2 SVGAGI. The V end lost 0 bases, the J end lost 3 bases, and 8 bases lay between the germline ends. The CDR3 has 15 amino acids. The DNA for the CDR3 is TGTGCCAGCAGTTACTCCAGGGGCCCTAATGAAAAACTGTTTTTT. Its protein product is CASSYSRGPNEKLFF.

The genes are TRBV6-4 and TRBJ2-7; 12 positions agree with TRBD2. Germline-derived CDR1 and CDR2 are MRHNA and SNTAGT. Trimming at V came to 4 bases and at J to 2 bases, leaving 3 bases not matched to a gene. The CDR3 totals 15 residues. The CDR3 loop reads CASSATSGGTYEQYF. The CDR3 region has the DNA TGTGCCAGCAGTGCGACTAGCGGGGGAACCTACGAGCAGTACTTC.

This sequence joins TRBV9 and TRBJ1-2; 7 nucleotides agree with TRBD1. V dropped 4 bases and J dropped 4; count of bases not matched to a gene: 7. CDR3 size: 14 residues. CDR1 and CDR2 (germline): SGDLS, YYNGEE. This CDR3 reads CASSTHGTVYGYTF. As DNA, the CDR3 is TGTGCCAGCAGCACTCACGGGACAGTCTATGGCTACACCTTC.

J is TRBJ2-5 and V is TRBV6-5; weak D call: TRBD1 (6 bases). The CDR3 runs 14 residues. The germline gives CDR1 MNHEY, CDR2 SVGAGI. The V and J ends lost 6 bases and 0 bases respectively, with 11 bases between them. This CDR3 is CASRITGNQETQYF. CDR3 in DNA: TGTGCCAGCAGAATTACAGGGAACCAAGAGACCCAGTACTTC.